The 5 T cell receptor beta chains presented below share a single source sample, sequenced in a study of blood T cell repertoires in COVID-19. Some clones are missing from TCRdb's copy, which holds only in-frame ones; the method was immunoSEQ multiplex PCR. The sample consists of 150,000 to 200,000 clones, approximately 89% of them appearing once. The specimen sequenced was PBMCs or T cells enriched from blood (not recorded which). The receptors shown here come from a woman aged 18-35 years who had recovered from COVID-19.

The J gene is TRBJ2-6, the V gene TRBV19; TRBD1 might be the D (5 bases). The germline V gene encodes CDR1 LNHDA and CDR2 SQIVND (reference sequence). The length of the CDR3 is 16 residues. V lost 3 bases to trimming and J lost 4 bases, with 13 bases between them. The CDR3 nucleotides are TGTGCCAGTAGTATGGCGCAGGGTATGGGGGCCAACGTCCTGACTTTC. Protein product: CASSMAQGMGANVLTF.

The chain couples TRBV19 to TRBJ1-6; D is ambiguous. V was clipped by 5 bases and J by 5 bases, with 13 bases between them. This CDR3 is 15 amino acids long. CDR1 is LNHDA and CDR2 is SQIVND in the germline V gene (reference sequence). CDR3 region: CASSGFQMHNSPLHF. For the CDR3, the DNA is TGTGCCAGTAGTGGTTTTCAGATGCATAATTCACCCCTCCACTTT.

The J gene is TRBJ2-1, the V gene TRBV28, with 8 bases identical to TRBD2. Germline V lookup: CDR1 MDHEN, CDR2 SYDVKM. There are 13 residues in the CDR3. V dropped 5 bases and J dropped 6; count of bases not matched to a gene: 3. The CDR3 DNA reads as TGTGCCAGCAGTCAAGGGACTAGCAATGAGCAGTTCTTC. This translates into CASSQGTSNEQFF.

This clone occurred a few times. The CDR3 here is CASSLRGSTNYGYTF. The CDR3 DNA follows: TGTGCCAGCAGCTTAAGGGGCTCAACTAACTATGGCTACACCTTC. This chain links TRBV7-2 with TRBJ1-2; TRBD1 might be the D (5 bases). Germline values: CDR1 SGHTA, CDR2 FQGNSA. The CDR3 length is 15 residues. Trimming removed 2 bases from V and 0 bases from J, with 10 bases in between.

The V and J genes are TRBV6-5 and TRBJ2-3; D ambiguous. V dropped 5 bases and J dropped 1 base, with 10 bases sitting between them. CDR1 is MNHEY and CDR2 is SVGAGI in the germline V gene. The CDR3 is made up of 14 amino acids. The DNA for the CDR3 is TGTGCCAGCAGTCCCAGGCGCCGCACAGATACGCAGTATTTT. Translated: CASSPRRRTDTQYF.